This TCR beta chain was sequenced during a study of cytomegalovirus exposure and HLA in healthy donors. General observations from the study: It was assumed in the presence/absence analyses that sequencing depth was roughly uniform across donors. Researchers had no immune exposure information except CMV serostatus available.

Researchers ran the PCR with 60 Vbeta and 13 Jbeta primers. Authors' methods: The authors later counted roughly 79 million unique TCR beta chains, around 9.9 million of them shared. Method: immunoSEQ multiplex PCR; TCRdb's copy keeps in-frame clones and lacks some. D and trimming come from the DNA, and the V and J calls and clone size come from that table. The sample shows 100,000 or so clones, about 80% of them seen only once. Concerning this clone: What it binds is not known.

This CDR3 region has 14 residues. V shed 5 bases and J shed 2 bases, with 13 bases lying between them. Germline CDR1 is SEHNR and CDR2 is FQNEAQ (reference sequence). This TCR derives from a human donor in good health. Sequenced: PBMCs. This chain connects TRBV7-9 to TRBJ2-7, with D tentatively TRBD2 (5 bases). The CDR3 loop reads CASSDTSTAYEQYF. The CDR3 DNA is TGTGCCAGCAGCGATACTAGTACGGCCTACGAGCAGTACTTC.